One and the same sample provided the 19 T cell receptor beta chains below, sequenced in a study of cytomegalovirus exposure and HLA in healthy donors. This PCR relied on a set of 60 Vbeta primers and 13 Jbeta primers. TCRdb's table, derived via immunoSEQ multiplex PCR, lists solely in-frame clones and lacks some. Counted here are more than 150,000 clones, roughly 84% occurring once; the ten biggest clones make up around 0.25%. The sequenced sample was PBMCs. These receptors all come from a girl less than two years old in good health and CMV-seronegative.

The chain links TRBV13 to TRBJ2-1, with 12 bases identical to TRBD2. The germline CDR1 and CDR2 sequences are PRHDT and FYEKMQ (reference sequence). The CDR3 is made up of 17 amino acids. V dropped 4 bases and J dropped 2; count of bases not matched to a gene: 6. CDR3 loop: CASSSSGRAGPYNEQFF. The CDR3 DNA follows: TGTGCCAGCAGCTCTAGCGGGAGGGCCGGGCCCTACAATGAGCAGTTCTTC.

This clone was counted only a few times. V is TRBV10-3 and J is TRBJ1-1; maybe TRBD1 (5 bases). The CDR3 is 14 residues long. V was cut by 10 bases and J by 1 base, with 16 bases left in between. From germline, CDR1 is ENHRY and CDR2 SYGVKD. The CDR3 bases are TGTGCCAATAGCCGGGACTTCGGGAACACTGAAGCTTTCTTT. It translates to CANSRDFGNTEAFF.

For the CDR3, the DNA is TGCGCCAGCAGGGATAGCGGGAACACCGGGGAGCTGTTTTTT. Its protein product is CASRDSGNTGELFF. The chain employs TRBV4-1 and TRBJ2-2; possibly TRBD2 for D (6 bases). V lost 6 bases and J 1 base, leaving 9 bases between the germline ends. There are 14 residues in the CDR3. Looked up from germline, CDR1 is MGHRA and CDR2 is YSYEKL.

The V and J genes are TRBV5-6 and TRBJ1-6, with D possibly TRBD1 on 5 matching bases. The V gene's germline CDR1 is SGHDT and CDR2 YYEEEE. The CDR3 runs 18 residues. Trimming cost V 0 bases and J 0 bases, with 13 bases left between them. CDR3 sequence (DNA): TGTGCCAGCAGCTTGGGGGTAGGGGAAAGCTCCTATAATTCACCCCTCCACTTT. This translates into CASSLGVGESSYNSPLHF.

The genes are TRBV5-6 and TRBJ2-7; the match to TRBD2 covers 7 bases. The germline V gene encodes CDR1 SGHDT and CDR2 YYEEEE. CDR3 length equals 17 residues. The V and J ends lost 4 bases and 2 bases, in that order; junction bases with no gene match: 15. CDR3 DNA: TGTGCCAGCAGCCGTCCCCTTTTGCGGGAGAGGACCTACGAGCAGTACTTC. Amino acids: CASSRPLLRERTYEQYF.

The genes are TRBV2 and TRBJ2-5; no reliable D call. The closer fit of TRBJ2-7 to the DNA end suggests the J call may be wrong. The CDR3 totals 14 residues. Germline V lookup: CDR1 SNHLY, CDR2 FYNNEI. CDR3: CASTFLAESYEQYF. The CDR3 region has the DNA TGTGCCAGCACATTCCTGGCGGAGTCCTACGAGCAGTACTTC.

This clone appeared a few times. The rearrangement joins TRBV15 to TRBJ1-5; TRBD1 is a possible D gene (6 bases). V lost 4 bases and J 7 bases, leaving 20 bases between the germline ends. The CDR3 is 16 residues long. Per the germline V gene, CDR1 is LNHNV and CDR2 is YYDKDF (reference sequence). The CDR3 region has the DNA TGTGCCACCAGCAAGGGCATGAGGACAGACGACCAGCCCCAGCATTTT. This sequence encodes CATSKGMRTDDQPQHF.

This chain connects TRBV4-1 to TRBJ1-5; TRBD1 might be the D (5 bases). The CDR3 consists of 16 residues. V shed 1 base and J shed 4 bases, with 14 bases lying between them. The V gene's germline CDR1 is MGHRA and CDR2 YSYEKL. The chain's CDR3 is CASSQVGGGSNQPQHF. The CDR3 nucleotides read TGCGCCAGCAGCCAAGTTGGCGGGGGGAGTAATCAGCCCCAGCATTTT.

The chain has TRBV25-1 and TRBJ1-3, with no clear D. Trimming took 4 bases from V and 2 from J, leaving 12 bases between them. The germline gives CDR1 MGHDK, CDR2 SYGVNS. The CDR3 runs to 15 residues. CDR3 sequence (DNA): TGTGCCAGCAGTGTGTTCGGAGGAGCTGGAAACACCATATATTTT. Translation: CASSVFGGAGNTIYF.

This clone has just one count. In DNA, the CDR3 is TGTGCCAGTAAAGGACTCACCCGCACAGATACGCAGTATTTT. It yields the protein CASKGLTRTDTQYF. The J gene is TRBJ2-3, the V gene TRBV19; possibly TRBD2 for D (5 bases). This CDR3 spans 14 amino acids. V was pared by 7 bases and J by 1 base, with 12 bases between. Looked up from germline, CDR1 is LNHDA and CDR2 is SQIVND (reference sequence). Supplemented by reference TRBV19 and TRBJ2-3, the full variable domain reads DGGITQSPKYLFRKEGQNVTLSCEQNLNHDAMYWYRQDPGQGLRLIYYSQIVNDFQKGDIAEGYSVSREKKESFPLTVTSAQKNPTAFYLCASKGLTRTDTQYFGPGTRLTVL.

The chain recombines TRBV27 with TRBJ2-2; tentative D call: TRBD2 (5 bases). CDR1 and CDR2 (germline): MNHEY, SMNVEV (reference sequence). The V end lost 5 bases, the J end lost 7 bases, and 17 bases lay between the germline ends. The CDR3 covers 15 residues. DNA of the CDR3: TGTGCCAGCAGTCCGACACCCTATCGGGGCGGGGAGCTGTTTTTT. Translation gives CASSPTPYRGGELFF.

Points on this clone: Sequence at one end of the junction differs from germline and may be a read error. The chain recombines TRBV19 with TRBJ1-5; 7 nucleotides agree with TRBD1. CDR1 and CDR2 (germline): LNHDA, SQIVND (reference sequence). The CDR3 length is 17 residues. DNA of the CDR3: TGTGCCAGTAGTTTAGACAGGGAGGGTAGCAACAATCAGCCCCAGCATTTT. Encoded protein: CASSLDREGSNNQPQHF.

V gene TRBV4-1 combines with J gene TRBJ2-6; 9 bases are shared with TRBD1. The V gene end was trimmed by 0 bases and the J gene end by 2 bases; junction bases not matched to a gene: 2. The germline V gene encodes CDR1 MGHRA and CDR2 YSYEKL. This CDR3 region has 17 residues. The CDR3 DNA follows: TGCGCCAGCAGCCAAGATCGGGACAGGGCTGGGGCCAACGTCCTGACTTTC. Translating gives CASSQDRDRAGANVLTF.

J is TRBJ2-7 and V is TRBV4-1, with D perhaps TRBD2 (6 bases). Between the trimmed V and J ends, which lost 1 base and 3 bases, there was a span of 25 bases. The CDR3 length is 19 residues. The germline V gene has CDR1 MGHRA and CDR2 YSYEKL. The CDR3 is CASSQVPGPQRRVFYEQYF. As DNA, the CDR3 is TGCGCCAGCAGCCAAGTTCCGGGACCCCAAAGGAGGGTCTTCTACGAGCAGTACTTC.

This clone has more than one count but fewer than ten. The V call is TRBV5-4, the J call TRBJ1-2; 9 nucleotides match TRBD1. Germline V gene sequence: CDR1 SGHNT, CDR2 YYREEE (reference sequence). This CDR3 spans 17 amino acids. J gave up 4 bases and V 0 bases, and 10 bases lay outside the gene matches. The CDR3 nucleotides read TGTGCCAGCAGCTTGGGGGGTCCCGGGACAGGGATCTATGGCTACACCTTC. Amino acid sequence: CASSLGGPGTGIYGYTF.

In this sample, this clone turned up a few times. This chain connects TRBV18 to TRBJ2-2, with TRBD2 matching 10 bases. Germline trimming cut 0 bases from V and 0 bases from J; bases unmatched to any gene: 4. Germline values: CDR1 KGHSH, CDR2 LQKENI. CDR3 length equals 18 residues. The DNA for the CDR3 is TGTGCCAGCTCACCACCGCCGGGACTAGCGACGAACACCGGGGAGCTGTTTTTT. The encoded protein is CASSPPPGLATNTGELFF.

Points on this clone: Within the sample, other DNA sequences also encode this same CDR3. The genes are TRBV9 and TRBJ1-5, with D perhaps matching TRBD1 (5 bases). The CDR3 consists of 15 residues. Germline V CDR1 and CDR2: SGDLS, YYNGEE. The ends were cut back, 0 bases at V and 7 bases at J, with 14 bases in the middle. CDR3 in DNA: TGTGCCAGCAGCGTAGGGGGCAGGGAAGGCCAGCCCCAGCATTTT. Residues: CASSVGGREGQPQHF. Full variable domain (rest looked up from reference TRBV9 and TRBJ1-5): DSGVTQTPKHLITATGQRVTLRCSPRSGDLSVYWYQQSLDQGLQFLIQYYNGEERAKGNILERFSAQQFPDLHSELNLSSLELGDSALYFCASSVGGREGQPQHFGDGTRLSIL.

The chain is built from TRBV7-6 and TRBJ2-1; D gene unclear. Germline V gene data show CDR1 as SGHVS and CDR2 as FNYEAQ. The CDR3 spans 12 residues. Deletions cut 3 bases from V and 7 bases from J, with 7 bases between. CDR3 nucleotide sequence: TGTGCCAGCAGCTTGACTTTGAATGAGCAGTTCTTC. Amino acids: CASSLTLNEQFF.

This clone has more than one count but fewer than ten. This chain connects TRBV7-9 to TRBJ2-5; D gene unclear. The V end was cut by 3 bases, the J end by 1 base, with 6 bases between. Germline V gene sequence: CDR1 SEHNR, CDR2 FQNEAQ (reference sequence). The CDR3 consists of 13 residues. The DNA for the CDR3 is TGTGCCAGCAGCTTCCCCATCCAAGAGACCCAGTACTTC. It specifies CASSFPIQETQYF.